This TCR beta chain was identified in a study of T cell changes during pregnancy in multiple sclerosis. Germline CDR1 SNHLY, CDR2 FYNNEI. The CDR3 totals 15 residues. Trimming cost V 5 bases and J 2 bases; bases outside gene matches: 1. Some clones are missing from TCRdb's copy, which holds only in-frame ones; the method was immunoSEQ multiplex PCR. The sample shows more than 55,000 clones, roughly nine tenths of them seen only once. This rearrangement joins TRBV2 to TRBJ2-5; 14 positions match TRBD2. The receptor was derived from a female donor in good health, enrolled as a control in a pregnancy study. Source: peripheral blood, taken in the first trimester of pregnancy. The DNA for the CDR3 is TGTGCCAGCAGTAGGACTAGCGGGAGGCAAGAGACCCAGTACTTC. The encoded protein is CASSRTSGRQETQYF.